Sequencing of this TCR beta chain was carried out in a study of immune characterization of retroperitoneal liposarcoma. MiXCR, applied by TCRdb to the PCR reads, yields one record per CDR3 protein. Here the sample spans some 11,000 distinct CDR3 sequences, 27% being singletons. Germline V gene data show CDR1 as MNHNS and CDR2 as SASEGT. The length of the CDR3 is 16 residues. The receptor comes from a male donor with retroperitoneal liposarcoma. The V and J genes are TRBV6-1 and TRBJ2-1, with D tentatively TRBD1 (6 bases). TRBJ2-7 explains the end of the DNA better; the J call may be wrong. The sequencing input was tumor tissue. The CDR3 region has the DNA TGTGCCAGCAGTTTGCCCGCCGGTACAGGGACCTACGAGCAGTACTTC. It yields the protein CASSLPAGTGTYEQYF.